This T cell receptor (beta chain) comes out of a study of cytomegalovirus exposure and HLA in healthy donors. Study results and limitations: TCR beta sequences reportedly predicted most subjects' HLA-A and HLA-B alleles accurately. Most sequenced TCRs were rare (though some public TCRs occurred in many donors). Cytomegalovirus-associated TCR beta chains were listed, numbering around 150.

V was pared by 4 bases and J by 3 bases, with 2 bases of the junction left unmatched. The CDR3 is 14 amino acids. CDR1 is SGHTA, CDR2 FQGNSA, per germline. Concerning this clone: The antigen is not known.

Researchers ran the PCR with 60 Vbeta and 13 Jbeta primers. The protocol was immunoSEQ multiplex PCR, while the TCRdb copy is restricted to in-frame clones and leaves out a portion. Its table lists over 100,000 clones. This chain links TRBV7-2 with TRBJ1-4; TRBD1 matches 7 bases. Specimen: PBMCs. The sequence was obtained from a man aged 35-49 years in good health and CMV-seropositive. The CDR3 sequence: CASSYRGPNEKLFF. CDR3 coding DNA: TGTGCCAGCAGCTACAGGGGCCCTAATGAAAAACTGTTTTTT.